A single sample is the source of the 32 T cell receptor beta chains below, sequenced in a study of T-cell reconstitution after alpha-beta-depleted transplantation in children. Molecular barcoding with unique molecular identifiers was used for the TCRbeta library. TCRdb re-called the PCR reads with MiXCR, one entry per CDR3 protein. There are 700,000 to 950,000 distinct CDR3 sequences in the sample; 15% to 20% occur only once, and about 4.6% lies in the top ten. This specimen was PBMCs, mostly from graft donor cells, taken 360 days after TCRalphabeta/CD19-depleted stem cell transplant. These receptors came from a male patient aged 10 to 17 who had a stem cell transplant for acute lymphoblastic leukemia, so the T cells may come from the graft donor.

In its sample, this clonotype was seen once. The gene calls are TRBV7-9 and TRBJ1-4; D gene unclear. Germline-derived CDR1 and CDR2 are SEHNR and FQNEAQ (reference sequence). Trimming pared 3 bases from V and 0 bases from J, leaving 11 bases between. This CDR3 comprises 16 residues. This chain's CDR3 is CASSLPPAATNEKLFF. CDR3 DNA sequence: TGTGCCAGCAGCTTGCCCCCAGCTGCAACTAATGAAAAACTGTTTTTT.

This rearrangement joins TRBV20-1 to TRBJ1-1, with 8 bases that match TRBD1. CDR1 and CDR2 from the germline V gene are DFQATT and SNEGSKA (reference sequence). Trimming removed 0 bases from V and 5 bases from J; junction bases left unmatched: 17. This CDR3 comprises 18 residues. This CDR3 reads CSARDPRGQGLKGTEAFF. CDR3 coding DNA: TGCAGTGCTAGAGACCCTCGAGGACAGGGTCTAAAGGGGACTGAAGCTTTCTTT.

The chain employs TRBV11-3 and TRBJ2-1, with D perhaps TRBD2 (5 bases). CDR1 is SGHNT, CDR2 YENEEA, per germline. Trimming removed 4 bases at V and 0 bases at J, with 10 bases between. CDR3 size: 15 residues. CDR3 DNA: TGTGCCAGCAGCTATTGGAGGACCTCCTACAATGAGCAGTTCTTC. Protein product: CASSYWRTSYNEQFF.

This clonotype occurred a few times. The genes are TRBV12-3 or TRBV12-4 and TRBJ1-1; 9 positions match TRBD1. Losses at the gene ends were 3 bases for V and 6 bases for J; bases not matched to a gene: 8. CDR3 length equals 15 residues. The CDR3 loop is CASSFKQGASSEAFF. Written as DNA, the CDR3 is TGTGCCAGCAGTTTCAAACAGGGGGCGAGTTCTGAAGCTTTCTTT.

The V gene is TRBV10-3, the J gene TRBJ2-7, with 10 bases that match TRBD2. This CDR3 has 15 residues. Trimming removed 0 bases from V and 6 bases from J; junction bases left unmatched: 5. Germline V CDR1 and CDR2: ENHRY, SYGVKD. CDR3: CAISESLVAGGEQYF. CDR3 DNA: TGTGCCATCAGTGAGTCTTTGGTAGCGGGAGGCGAGCAGTACTTC.

The V call is TRBV5-1, the J call TRBJ2-4; 11 bases match TRBD2. With 4 bases clipped from V and 2 bases from J, the junction kept 20 bases outside the gene matches. This CDR3 is 21 amino acids long. In germline, CDR1 is SGHRS, CDR2 YFSETQ. This CDR3 is CASSHLERGSGRAGSKNIQYF. In nucleotides, the CDR3 is TGCGCCAGCAGCCACTTAGAGCGTGGTAGCGGGAGGGCCGGATCCAAAAACATTCAGTACTTC.

This clonotype has a count of ten or more. V and J are TRBV11-2 and TRBJ2-3; 8 bases align to TRBD1. V trimming: 5 bases; J trimming: 5 bases; junction bases outside the gene matches: 6. CDR3 length: 14 amino acids. CDR1 SGHAT and CDR2 FQNNGV come from the germline V gene. CDR3 in amino acids: CASSRKTGVDTQYF. CDR3 DNA sequence: TGTGCCAGCAGCCGAAAGACAGGGGTAGATACGCAGTATTTT.

This clonotype showed up just a few times. The chain combines TRBV12-3 or TRBV12-4 with TRBJ1-5; 10 positions match TRBD1. Losses at the gene ends were 4 bases for V and 3 bases for J; bases not matched to a gene: 12. The CDR3 is made up of 18 amino acids. The DNA of the CDR3 is TGTGCCAGCAGTTCCAAGGGCGGGACAGGGGTATTCAATCAGCCCCAGCATTTT. Its translation: CASSSKGGTGVFNQPQHF.

The chain uses TRBV7-9 and TRBJ2-7, with TRBD2 identical over 14 bases. The CDR3 loop spans 17 amino acids. The trim removed 3 bases at V and 4 bases at J, leaving 8 bases unmatched. Germline CDR1 is SEHNR and CDR2 is FQNEAQ (reference sequence). The CDR3 sequence is CASSLAPRLAGGYEQYF. The CDR3 nucleotides are TGTGCCAGCAGCTTGGCCCCCCGACTAGCGGGAGGGTACGAGCAGTACTTC. Full variable domain (remainder filled in from reference TRBV7-9 and TRBJ2-7): DTGVSQNPRHKITKRGQNVTFRCDPISEHNRLYWYRQTLGQGPEFLTYFQNEAQLEKSRLLSDRFSAERPKGSFSTLEIQRTEQGDSAMYLCASSLAPRLAGGYEQYFGPGTRLTVT.

The table lists this clonotype with a few counts. This chain links TRBV6-1 with TRBJ2-1; 7 positions match TRBD1. This CDR3 has 15 residues. Trimming removed 7 bases from V and 5 bases from J; junction bases left unmatched: 11. CDR1 is MNHNS and CDR2 is SASEGT in the germline V gene. In nucleotides, the CDR3 is TGTGCCAGCAAGAGGGTTACAGGGGTCAACAATGAGCAGTTCTTC. Its protein is CASKRVTGVNNEQFF.

This clonotype was counted at least ten times. The rearrangement links TRBV5-1 to TRBJ2-3; TRBD2 is a possible D gene (5 bases). From germline, CDR1 is SGHRS and CDR2 YFSETQ. The V and J ends lost 4 bases and 6 bases respectively, with 15 bases between them. There are 14 residues in the CDR3. The CDR3, as DNA: TGCGCCAGCAGCCAGGATGCGGGCGATGATACGCAGTATTTT. It encodes CASSQDAGDDTQYF.

This clonotype was observed a few times. The J gene is TRBJ2-5, the V gene TRBV7-6; D not certain. The germline V gene encodes CDR1 SGHVS and CDR2 FNYEAQ. The CDR3 loop spans 15 amino acids. Trimming pared 0 bases from V and 5 bases from J, leaving 13 bases between. CDR3 sequence reads: CASSLARFGLETQYF. The CDR3 nucleotides are TGTGCCAGCAGCTTAGCGAGGTTTGGTTTGGAGACCCAGTACTTC.

This clonotype was found a few times. The V and J genes are TRBV5-1 and TRBJ2-7, with 8 bases identical to TRBD1. The CDR3 loop spans 17 amino acids. The V and J ends lost 4 bases and 2 bases, in that order; junction bases with no gene match: 14. Germline CDR1 reads SGHRS; CDR2 reads YFSETQ. CDR3 coding DNA: TGCGCCAGCAGCCCCTCCCCGCCGGGACAGGCCCCCTACGAGCAGTACTTC. Translating gives CASSPSPPGQAPYEQYF. The full variable domain, rest sourced from reference TRBV5-1 and TRBJ2-7, is KAGVTQTPRYLIKTRGQQVTLSCSPISGHRSVSWYQQTPGQGLQFLFEYFSETQRNKGNFPGRFSGRQFSNSRSEMNVSTLELGDSALYLCASSPSPPGQAPYEQYFGPGTRLTVT.

This rearrangement joins TRBV15 to TRBJ2-1; 16 bases are shared with TRBD2. Germline values: CDR1 LNHNV, CDR2 YYDKDF (reference sequence). CDR3 length: 18 residues. Germline trimming cut 5 bases from V and 3 bases from J; bases unmatched to any gene: 7. CDR3 in DNA: TGTGCCACCAGCCCCGGGACTAGCGGGAGGGCCTTCTACAATGAGCAGTTCTTC. It specifies CATSPGTSGRAFYNEQFF.

This clonotype came up a few times. The chain uses TRBV6-4 and TRBJ1-2; the D is unclear. CDR1 MRHNA and CDR2 SNTAGT come from the germline V gene. The CDR3 is made up of 15 amino acids. V shed 10 bases and J shed 5 bases, with 23 bases lying between them. The CDR3 DNA reads TGTGCCACTGCCCCCTCGACGGGGAACCCTTATGGCTACACCTTC. It is translated as CATAPSTGNPYGYTF.

This clonotype turned up a few times. V and J are TRBV10-3 and TRBJ2-7; weak D call: TRBD1 (8 bases). The CDR3 consists of 14 residues. Trimming stripped 8 bases from V and 2 bases from J, with 16 bases between. The germline CDR1 and CDR2 sequences are ENHRY and SYGVKD. Written as DNA, the CDR3 is TGTGCCATCTCTAGCGGACAGGGAACCTACGAGCAGTACTTC. It specifies CAISSGQGTYEQYF.

This clonotype occurred once. The chain carries TRBV12-5 and TRBJ2-1; D not certain. The CDR3 has 15 residues. Trimming took 5 bases from V and 2 from J, leaving 13 bases between them. From germline, CDR1 is LGHNT and CDR2 FRNRAP. The CDR3, as DNA: TGTGCTAGTGGTCGCAATTACAGAGCCTACAATGAGCAGTTCTTC. Its protein product is CASGRNYRAYNEQFF. Complete variable domain (other parts from reference TRBV12-5 and TRBJ2-1): DARVTQTPRHKVTEMGQEVTMRCQPILGHNTVFWYRQTMMQGLELLAYFRNRAPLDDSGMPKDRFSAEMPDATLATLKIQPSEPRDSAVYFCASGRNYRAYNEQFFGPGTRLTVL.

This clonotype was detected many times. The chain joins TRBV11-2 to TRBJ1-1; possible D gene TRBD1, 6 bases. The germline CDR1 and CDR2 sequences are SGHAT and FQNNGV. V dropped 4 bases and J dropped 3 bases, with 18 bases sitting between them. This CDR3 comprises 16 residues. The CDR3 coding sequence is TGTGCCAGCAGCTGGGCAGGGGTTTTAAGGGACACTGAAGCTTTCTTT. This sequence encodes CASSWAGVLRDTEAFF. Full variable domain (missing parts from reference TRBV11-2 and TRBJ1-1): EAGVAQSPRYKIIEKRQSVAFWCNPISGHATLYWYQQILGQGPKLLIQFQNNGVVDDSQLPKDRFSAERLKGVDSTLKIQPAKLEDSAVYLCASSWAGVLRDTEAFFGQGTRLTVV.

The gene calls are TRBV5-1 and TRBJ1-4; perhaps TRBD1 as D (5 bases). Germline CDR1 is SGHRS and CDR2 is YFSETQ. This CDR3 has 13 amino acids. V lost 5 bases and J lost 5, with 10 bases in between. The chain's CDR3 is CASRSGGNEKLFF. In DNA form, the CDR3 reads TGCGCCAGCAGGTCGGGGGGGAATGAAAAACTGTTTTTT. The entire variable domain, with the rest obtained from reference TRBV5-1 and TRBJ1-4, is as follows: KAGVTQTPRYLIKTRGQQVTLSCSPISGHRSVSWYQQTPGQGLQFLFEYFSETQRNKGNFPGRFSGRQFSNSRSEMNVSTLELGDSALYLCASRSGGNEKLFFGSGTQLSVL.

The gene calls are TRBV7-9 and TRBJ1-4; 7 bases align to TRBD1. The CDR3 totals 14 residues. CDR1 is SEHNR, CDR2 FQNEAQ, per germline (reference sequence). V lost 7 bases and J lost 7; bases outside the gene matches: 9. DNA of the CDR3: TGTGCCAGCATCCAACAGGGGCTAAGTGAAAAACTGTTTTTT. Translated, it gives CASIQQGLSEKLFF.

This clonotype has only a few counts. The chain uses TRBV5-1 and TRBJ1-2; 7 bases line up with TRBD1. With 7 bases clipped from V and 8 bases from J, the junction kept 8 bases outside the gene matches. This CDR3 has 12 amino acids. Germline CDR1 reads SGHRS; CDR2 reads YFSETQ. The CDR3 nucleotides read TGCGCCAGCCACGACAGGGCGGGGGGCTACACCTTC. It is translated as CASHDRAGGYTF. Looking up the rest from reference TRBV5-1 and TRBJ1-2 gives the full variable domain: KAGVTQTPRYLIKTRGQQVTLSCSPISGHRSVSWYQQTPGQGLQFLFEYFSETQRNKGNFPGRFSGRQFSNSRSEMNVSTLELGDSALYLCASHDRAGGYTFGSGTRLTVV.

This clonotype showed up just a few times. The CDR3 region has the DNA TGCGCCAGCAGCCAATTCCCCCTAGCGGTCGGCGATGAGCAGTTCTTC. The encoded protein is CASSQFPLAVGDEQFF. The V gene is TRBV4-1, the J gene TRBJ2-1, with TRBD2 matching 7 bases. The CDR3 contains 16 residues. V was clipped by 2 bases and J by 8 bases; unmatched bases: 12. CDR1 and CDR2 (germline): MGHRA, YSYEKL.

The V gene is TRBV5-4, the J gene TRBJ2-7, with 11 bases lining up with TRBD2. Germline V gives CDR1 SGHNT, CDR2 YYREEE (reference sequence). V lost 0 bases and J lost 6; bases outside the gene matches: 5. The CDR3 contains 15 residues. CDR3 loop: CASSLGLAGNGEQYF. CDR3 coding DNA: TGTGCCAGCAGCTTGGGACTAGCGGGAAACGGCGAGCAGTACTTC.

This clonotype was recorded a few times. The chain links TRBV29-1 to TRBJ1-2; 8 bases line up with TRBD1. The V and J ends lost 4 bases and 2 bases, in that order; junction bases with no gene match: 9. The CDR3 has 15 amino acids. Germline V gene data show CDR1 as SQVTM and CDR2 as ANQGSEA. The CDR3 DNA follows: TGCAGCGTTGCGAAGACAGGGGCCGAAAACTATGGCTACACCTTC. Translated, it gives CSVAKTGAENYGYTF.

The sample holds a few counts of this clonotype. The rearrangement links TRBV12-3 or TRBV12-4 to TRBJ1-2; 8 bases are a match to TRBD1. The trim removed 2 bases at V and 8 bases at J, leaving 4 bases unmatched. This CDR3 region has 13 residues. The CDR3 DNA reads as TGTGCCAGCAGTTTAAGACAGGGGAGCGGCTACACCTTC. Amino acid sequence: CASSLRQGSGYTF.

This chain joins TRBV24-1 and TRBJ2-2; tentative D call: TRBD2 (5 bases). This CDR3 has 16 amino acids. V lost 0 bases and J lost 6, with 13 bases in between. Germline CDR1 and CDR2: KGHDR and SFDVKD. The CDR3 coding sequence is TGTGCCACCAGTGATTTGCAGATTGGGAGAGCCGGGGAGCTGTTTTTT. It specifies CATSDLQIGRAGELFF.

This clonotype was recorded many times. V usage is TRBV5-1 and J usage is TRBJ2-1; no clear D. Trimming took off 0 bases at V and 0 bases at J, with 7 bases between the two ends. CDR3 length equals 15 residues. Germline V gene data show CDR1 as SGHRS and CDR2 as YFSETQ. CDR3 nucleotide sequence: TGCGCCAGCAGCTTGGACCCGAGCTCCTACAATGAGCAGTTCTTC. Amino acid sequence: CASSLDPSSYNEQFF.

At least ten counts were recorded for this clonotype. The J gene is TRBJ2-1, the V gene TRBV5-1, with 10 nucleotides matching TRBD2. The junction had 4 bases not matched to a gene; V was cut back by 2 bases and J by 8 bases. Germline-derived CDR1 and CDR2 are SGHRS and YFSETQ. This CDR3 is built from 14 residues. CDR3 coding DNA: TGCGCCAGCAGCTTAGCGGGAGGGCCGCATGAGCAGTTCTTC. Its protein product is CASSLAGGPHEQFF.

This clonotype has a count of ten or more. CDR3 region: CASSLFSLVDEQFF. In DNA form, the CDR3 reads TGTGCCAGCAGCTTATTCTCACTAGTCGATGAGCAGTTCTTC. The J gene is TRBJ2-1, the V gene TRBV7-2; maybe TRBD2 (5 bases). Germline V gene data show CDR1 as SGHTA and CDR2 as FQGNSA. The CDR3 length is 14 residues. With 2 bases removed from V and 8 bases from J, the gap between germline ends came to 13 bases.

In its sample, this clonotype was seen once. The chain uses TRBV7-6 and TRBJ2-3, with 11 bases identical to TRBD2. This CDR3 spans 17 amino acids. The V gene's germline CDR1 is SGHVS and CDR2 FNYEAQ. J lost 3 bases, V lost 0 bases, and 5 bases had no gene match. The CDR3 nucleotides are TGTGCCAGCAGCTTAGCGCAGCTAGCGGGAGGAACAGATACGCAGTATTTT. Its protein is CASSLAQLAGGTDTQYF. Filled out from reference TRBV7-6 and TRBJ2-3, the complete variable domain reads GAGVSQSPRYKVTKRGQDVALRCDPISGHVSLYWYRQALGQGPEFLTYFNYEAQQDKSGLPNDRFSAERPEGSISTLTIQRTEQRDSAMYRCASSLAQLAGGTDTQYFGPGTRLTVL.

This clonotype appeared many times. V and J are TRBV5-1 and TRBJ2-1, with 8 bases that match TRBD1. This CDR3 comprises 16 residues. Trimming removed 0 bases from V and 7 bases from J; junction bases left unmatched: 9. Germline lookup yields CDR1 SGHRS and CDR2 YFSETQ. CDR3 protein: CASSLDWTGSLNEQFF. The CDR3 DNA follows: TGCGCCAGCAGCTTGGACTGGACAGGGTCATTGAATGAGCAGTTCTTC.

This clonotype has only a few counts. This CDR3 reads CASSGQGIDGYTF. The CDR3 DNA sequence: TGTGCCAGCAGTGGACAGGGTATAGATGGCTACACCTTC. The chain carries TRBV27 and TRBJ1-2; 8 bases match TRBD1. The ends lost 5 bases at V and 6 bases at J; junction bases unmatched: 5. This CDR3 is 13 amino acids long. Germline V lookup: CDR1 MNHEY, CDR2 SMNVEV (reference sequence).